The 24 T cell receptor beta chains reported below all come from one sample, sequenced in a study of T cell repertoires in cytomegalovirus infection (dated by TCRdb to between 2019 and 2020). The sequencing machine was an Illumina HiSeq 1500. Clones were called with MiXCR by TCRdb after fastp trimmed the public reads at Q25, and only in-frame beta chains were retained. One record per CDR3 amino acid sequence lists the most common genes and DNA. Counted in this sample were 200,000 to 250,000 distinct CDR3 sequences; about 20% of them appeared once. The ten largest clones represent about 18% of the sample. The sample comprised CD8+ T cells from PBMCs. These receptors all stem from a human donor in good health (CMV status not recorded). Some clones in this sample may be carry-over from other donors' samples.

The CDR3: CASSPGLAGGIDNEQFF. In DNA form, the CDR3 reads TGTGCCAGCAGCCCCGGACTAGCGGGGGGGATCGACAATGAGCAGTTCTTC. The chain uses TRBV5-4 and TRBJ2-1, with 15 bases that match TRBD2. Germline loops: CDR1 SGHNT, CDR2 YYREEE (reference sequence). There are 17 residues in the CDR3. Trimming cost V 4 bases and J 5 bases; bases outside gene matches: 7.

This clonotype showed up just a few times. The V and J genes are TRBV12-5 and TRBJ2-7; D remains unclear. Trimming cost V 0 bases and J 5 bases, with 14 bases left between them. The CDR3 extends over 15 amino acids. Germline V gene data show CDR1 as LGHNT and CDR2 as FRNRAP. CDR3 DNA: TGTGCTAGTGGTTTGGTACGAAAACCCGTCAACGAGCAGTACTTC. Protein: CASGLVRKPVNEQYF.

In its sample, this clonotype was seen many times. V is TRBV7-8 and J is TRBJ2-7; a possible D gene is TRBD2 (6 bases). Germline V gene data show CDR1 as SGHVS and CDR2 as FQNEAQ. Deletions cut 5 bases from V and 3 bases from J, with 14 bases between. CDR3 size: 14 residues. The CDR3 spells CASSQPRGGYEQYF. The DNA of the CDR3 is TGTGCCAGCAGCCAACCTAGGGGAGGCTACGAGCAGTACTTC.

CDR3 sequence (DNA): TGTGCACACTTTGCACGAGATCCTAACACCGGGGAGCTGTTTTTT. This encodes CAHFARDPNTGELFF. The J gene is TRBJ2-2, the V gene TRBV7-9; no clear D gene. The germline gives CDR1 SEHNR, CDR2 FQNEAQ (reference sequence). This CDR3 is 15 amino acids long.

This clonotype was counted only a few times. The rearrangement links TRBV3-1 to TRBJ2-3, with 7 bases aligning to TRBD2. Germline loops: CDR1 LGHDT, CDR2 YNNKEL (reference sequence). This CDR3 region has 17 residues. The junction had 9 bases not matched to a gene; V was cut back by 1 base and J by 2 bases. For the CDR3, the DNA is TGTGCCAGCAGCCAAGTGGGCCCGCGGGGGTCCACAGATACGCAGTATTTT. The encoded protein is CASSQVGPRGSTDTQYF.

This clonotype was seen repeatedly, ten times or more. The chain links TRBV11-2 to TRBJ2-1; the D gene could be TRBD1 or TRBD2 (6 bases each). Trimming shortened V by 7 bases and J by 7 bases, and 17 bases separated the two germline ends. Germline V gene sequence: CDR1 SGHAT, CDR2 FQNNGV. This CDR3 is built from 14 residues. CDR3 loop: CASNFVWGANEQFF. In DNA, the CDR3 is TGTGCCAGCAACTTTGTTTGGGGGGCTAATGAGCAGTTCTTC.

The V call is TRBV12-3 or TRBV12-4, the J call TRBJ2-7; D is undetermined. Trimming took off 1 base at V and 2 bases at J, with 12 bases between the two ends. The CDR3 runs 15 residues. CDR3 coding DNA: TGTGCCAGCAGTTTAGTCCCAACGAGTCCCTACGAGCAGTACTTC. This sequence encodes CASSLVPTSPYEQYF.

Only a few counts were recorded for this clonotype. CDR3 residues: CASSLDRGNQPQHF. CDR3 nucleotides: TGTGCCAGCAGTTTGGACAGGGGTAATCAGCCCCAGCATTTT. The genes are TRBV7-9 and TRBJ1-5, with TRBD1 matching over 9 bases. The CDR3 spans 14 residues. J lost 4 bases, V lost 6 bases, and 4 bases had no gene match. The germline V gene encodes CDR1 SEHNR and CDR2 FQNEAQ (reference sequence). Supplemented by reference TRBV7-9 and TRBJ1-5, the full variable domain reads DTGVSQNPRHKITKRGQNVTFRCDPISEHNRLYWYRQTLGQGPEFLTYFQNEAQLEKSRLLSDRFSAERPKGSFSTLEIQRTEQGDSAMYLCASSLDRGNQPQHFGDGTRLSIL.

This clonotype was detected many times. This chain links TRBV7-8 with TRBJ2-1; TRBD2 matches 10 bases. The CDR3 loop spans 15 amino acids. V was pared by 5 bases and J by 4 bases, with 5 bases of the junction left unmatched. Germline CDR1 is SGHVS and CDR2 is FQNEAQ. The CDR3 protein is CASSPLAGEYNEQFF. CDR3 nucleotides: TGTGCCAGCAGCCCGCTAGCGGGGGAGTACAATGAGCAGTTCTTC. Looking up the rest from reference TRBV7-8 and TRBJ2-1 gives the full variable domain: GAGVSQSPRYKVAKRGQDVALRCDPISGHVSLFWYQQALGQGPEFLTYFQNEAQLDKSGLPSDRFFAERPEGSVSTLKIQRTQQEDSAVYLCASSPLAGEYNEQFFGPGTRLTVL.

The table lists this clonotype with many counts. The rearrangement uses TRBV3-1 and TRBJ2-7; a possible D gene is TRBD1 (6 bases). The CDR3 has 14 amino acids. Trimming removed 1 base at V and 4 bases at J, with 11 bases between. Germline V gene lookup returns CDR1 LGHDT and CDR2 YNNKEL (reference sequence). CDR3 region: CASSQVGGGYEQYF. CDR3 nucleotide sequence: TGTGCCAGCAGCCAAGTTGGGGGCGGGTACGAGCAGTACTTC.

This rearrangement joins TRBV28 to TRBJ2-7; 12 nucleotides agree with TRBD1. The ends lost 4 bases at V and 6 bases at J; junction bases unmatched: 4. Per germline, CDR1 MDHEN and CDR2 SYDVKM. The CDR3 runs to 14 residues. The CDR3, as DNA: TGTGCCAGCAGTTGGGACAGGGGGCAAAGCGAGCAGTACTTC. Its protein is CASSWDRGQSEQYF.

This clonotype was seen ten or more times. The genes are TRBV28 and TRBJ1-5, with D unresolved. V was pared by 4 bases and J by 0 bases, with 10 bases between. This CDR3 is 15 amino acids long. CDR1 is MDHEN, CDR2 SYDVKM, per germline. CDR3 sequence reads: CASSSSQNSNQPQHF. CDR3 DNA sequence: TGTGCCAGCAGTTCCTCCCAGAATAGCAATCAGCCCCAGCATTTT.

Here the CDR3 reads CASSLEAIGTEAFF. The DNA of the CDR3 is TGTGCCAGCAGCTTGGAGGCCATCGGTACTGAAGCTTTCTTT. The rearrangement joins TRBV5-6 to TRBJ1-1, with D uncertain. CDR1 is SGHDT, CDR2 YYEEEE, per germline. V was trimmed by 0 bases and J by 5 bases, leaving 11 bases between them. The CDR3 has 14 amino acids. The full variable domain, rest sourced from reference TRBV5-6 and TRBJ1-1, is DAGVTQSPTHLIKTRGQQVTLRCSPKSGHDTVSWYQQALGQGPQFIFQYYEEEERQRGNFPDRFSGHQFPNYSSELNVNALLLGDSALYLCASSLEAIGTEAFFGQGTRLTVV.

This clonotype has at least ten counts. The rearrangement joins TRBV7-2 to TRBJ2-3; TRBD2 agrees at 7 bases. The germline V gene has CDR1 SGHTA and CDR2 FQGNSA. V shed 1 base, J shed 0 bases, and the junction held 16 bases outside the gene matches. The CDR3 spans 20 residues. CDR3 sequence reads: CASSLGLAWRGVSSTDTQYF. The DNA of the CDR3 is TGTGCCAGCAGCTTAGGACTAGCTTGGAGAGGTGTCAGTAGCACAGATACGCAGTATTTT. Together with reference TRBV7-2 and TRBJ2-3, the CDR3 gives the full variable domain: GAGVSQSPSNKVTEKGKDVELRCDPISGHTALYWYRQSLGQGLEFLIYFQGNSAPDKSGLPSDRFSAERTGGSVSTLTIQRTQQEDSAVYLCASSLGLAWRGVSSTDTQYFGPGTRLTVL.

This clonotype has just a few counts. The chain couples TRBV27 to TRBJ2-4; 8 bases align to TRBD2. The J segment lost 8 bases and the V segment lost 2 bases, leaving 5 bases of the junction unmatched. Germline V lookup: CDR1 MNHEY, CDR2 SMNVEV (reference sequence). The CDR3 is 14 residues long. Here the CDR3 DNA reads TGTGCCAGCAGTTTACGGGGGGGCGGCCACATTCAGTACTTC. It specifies CASSLRGGGHIQYF.

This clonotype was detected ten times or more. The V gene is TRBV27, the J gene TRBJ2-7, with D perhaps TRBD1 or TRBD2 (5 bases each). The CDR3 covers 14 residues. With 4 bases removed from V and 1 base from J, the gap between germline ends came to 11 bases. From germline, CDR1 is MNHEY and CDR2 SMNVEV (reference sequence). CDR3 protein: CASSSRDGSYEQYF. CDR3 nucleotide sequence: TGTGCCAGCAGTTCCCGGGACGGGTCCTACGAGCAGTACTTC.

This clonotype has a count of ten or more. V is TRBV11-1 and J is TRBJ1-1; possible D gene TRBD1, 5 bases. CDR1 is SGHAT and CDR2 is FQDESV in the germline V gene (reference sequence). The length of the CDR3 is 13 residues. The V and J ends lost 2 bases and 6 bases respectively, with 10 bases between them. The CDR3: CASSLSTGPEAFF. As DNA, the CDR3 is TGTGCCAGCAGCTTAAGTACAGGCCCTGAAGCTTTCTTT.

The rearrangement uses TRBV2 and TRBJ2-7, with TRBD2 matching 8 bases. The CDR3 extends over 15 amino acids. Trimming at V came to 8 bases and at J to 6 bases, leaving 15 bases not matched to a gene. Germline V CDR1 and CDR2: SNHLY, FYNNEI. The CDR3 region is CASDPGGGQRSEQYF. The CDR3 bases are TGTGCCAGCGATCCTGGCGGGGGGCAACGGAGCGAGCAGTACTTC. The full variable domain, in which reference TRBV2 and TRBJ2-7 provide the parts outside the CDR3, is EPEVTQTPSHQVTQMGQEVILRCVPISNHLYFYWYRQILGQKVEFLVSFYNNEISEKSEIFDDQFSVERPDGSNFTLKIRSTKLEDSAMYFCASDPGGGQRSEQYFGPGTRLTVT.

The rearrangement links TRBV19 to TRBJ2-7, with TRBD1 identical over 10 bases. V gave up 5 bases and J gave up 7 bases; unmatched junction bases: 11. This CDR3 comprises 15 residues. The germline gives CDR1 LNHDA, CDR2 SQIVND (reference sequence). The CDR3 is CASSVGQGRLREQYF. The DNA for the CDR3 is TGTGCCAGTAGTGTGGGACAGGGGCGATTGAGGGAGCAGTACTTC. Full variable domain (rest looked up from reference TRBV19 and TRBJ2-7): DGGITQSPKYLFRKEGQNVTLSCEQNLNHDAMYWYRQDPGQGLRLIYYSQIVNDFQKGDIAEGYSVSREKKESFPLTVTSAQKNPTAFYLCASSVGQGRLREQYFGPGTRLTVT.

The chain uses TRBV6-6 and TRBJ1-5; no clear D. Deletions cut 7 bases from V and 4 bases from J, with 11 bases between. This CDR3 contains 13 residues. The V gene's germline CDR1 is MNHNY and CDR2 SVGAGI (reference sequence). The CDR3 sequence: CASIVALNQPQHF. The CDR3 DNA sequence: TGTGCCAGCATCGTGGCCTTAAATCAGCCCCAGCATTTT.

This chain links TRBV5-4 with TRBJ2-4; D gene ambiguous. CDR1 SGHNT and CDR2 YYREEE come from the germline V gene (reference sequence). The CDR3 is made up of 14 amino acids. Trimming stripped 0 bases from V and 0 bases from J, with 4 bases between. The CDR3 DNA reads TGTGCCAGCAGCTTGGGGCTAGCCAAAAACATTCAGTACTTC. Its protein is CASSLGLAKNIQYF.

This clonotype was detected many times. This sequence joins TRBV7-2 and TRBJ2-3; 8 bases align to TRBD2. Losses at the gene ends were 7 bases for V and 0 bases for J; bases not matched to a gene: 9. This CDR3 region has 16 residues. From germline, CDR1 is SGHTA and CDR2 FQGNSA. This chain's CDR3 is CASTSQRGPSTDTQYF. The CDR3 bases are TGTGCCAGCACCTCCCAGCGGGGGCCAAGCACAGATACGCAGTATTTT.

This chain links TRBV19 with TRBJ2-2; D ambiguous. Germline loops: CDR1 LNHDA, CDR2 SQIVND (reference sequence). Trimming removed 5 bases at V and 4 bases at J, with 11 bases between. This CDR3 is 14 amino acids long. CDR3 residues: CASSLAPSTGELFF. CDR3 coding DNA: TGTGCCAGTAGTCTCGCCCCCAGCACCGGGGAGCTGTTTTTT.

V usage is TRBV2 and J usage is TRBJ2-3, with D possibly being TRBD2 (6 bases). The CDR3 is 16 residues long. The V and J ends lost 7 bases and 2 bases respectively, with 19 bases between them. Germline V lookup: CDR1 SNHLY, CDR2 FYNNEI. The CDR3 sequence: CASTYPGRGFTDTQYF. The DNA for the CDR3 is TGTGCCAGCACCTATCCGGGACGGGGGTTCACAGATACGCAGTATTTT.